This T cell receptor (beta chain) was documented in a study of control samples from healthy donors and cancer patients. The germline CDR1 and CDR2 sequences are GTSNPN and SVGIG (reference sequence). Deletions cut 1 base from V and 3 bases from J, with 11 bases between. This CDR3 comprises 14 residues. This table comes from immunoSEQ multiplex PCR, and its TCRdb copy is limited to in-frame clones, with some not included. The sample yields roughly 130,000 clones, approximately 90% seen once. The source material was blood. The chain has TRBV30 and TRBJ2-3, with D tentatively TRBD2 (7 bases). This clonotype was obtained from a man aged 18 to 30 in good health. The CDR3 bases are TGTGCCTGGAGTGGAGGGGGGGGGACAGATACGCAGTATTTT. Translating it yields CAWSGGGGTDTQYF.